The next 11 T cell receptor gamma chains were all read from a single sample in a study of gamma delta lymphoproliferative disorders and STAT genes. TCRdb re-identified clones in the multiplex PCR reads via CATT. The table records about 2,500 gamma-chain clones, around a fifth of them present only once. PBMCs from patients and controls supplied the genomic DNA for sequencing. The sample consisted of blood. The receptor set was obtained from a human donor with gamma-delta T-cell large granular lymphocyte leukemia.

By its share, this clone is medium-sized. The genes are TRGV4 and TRGJP2. Here the J gene was assigned by germline matching of the DNA, as TCRdb has none. V lost 6 bases to trimming and J lost 0 bases; unmatched junction nucleotides: 10. Germline V CDR1 and CDR2: EGSTGY, YDSYTSSV. This CDR3 has 16 amino acids. The CDR3 loop is CATWPAPYSSDWIKTF. The CDR3 nucleotides read TGTGCCACCTGGCCCGCCCCTTATAGTAGTGATTGGATCAAGACGTTT.

The chain links TRGV8 to TRGJ1 or TRGJ2. The J gene is not listed in TCRdb, so it was assigned here from a DNA match to germline. The germline V gene encodes CDR1 VENAVY and CDR2 YDSYNSRV. The CDR3 runs 14 residues. Germline trimming cut 0 bases from V and 7 bases from J; bases unmatched to any gene: 9. CDR3 nucleotide sequence: TGTGCCACCTGGGATAGGCCGGGGGGGTATAAGAAACTCTTT. Its protein product is CATWDRPGGYKKLF.

Only a few counts were recorded for this clone. The rearrangement uses TRGV5 and TRGJ1 or TRGJ2. Assignment of the J gene here rests on matching the DNA to germline, because TCRdb gives none. This CDR3 contains 12 residues. Per the germline V gene, CDR1 is VINAFY and CDR2 is YDVSNSKD. The trim removed 3 bases at V and 7 bases at J, leaving 6 bases unmatched. Here the CDR3 DNA reads TGTGCCACCTGGGACCAGGGGTATAAGAAACTCTTT. Translation gives CATWDQGYKKLF.

In its sample, this clone is large (0.1 to 1%). CDR3 sequence: CATWGDTTGWFKIF. The CDR3 bases are TGTGCCACCTGGGGCGATACCACTGGTTGGTTCAAGATATTT. V and J are TRGV8 and TRGJP1. The J gene is not listed in TCRdb, so it was assigned here from a DNA match to germline. This CDR3 contains 14 residues. CDR1 is VENAVY and CDR2 is YDSYNSRV in the germline V gene. The V gene end was trimmed by 5 bases and the J gene end by 0 bases; junction bases not matched to a gene: 3.

This clone was seen a few times. The chain's CDR3 is CALWDVVPGVKKIKVF. Written as DNA, the CDR3 is TGTGCCTTGTGGGATGTGGTACCGGGGGTAAAAAAAATCAAGGTATTT. V gene TRGV9 combines with J gene TRGJP. No J gene is reported in TCRdb; it was inferred here by comparing the DNA with germline. Germline CDR1 is GITISATS and CDR2 is ISYDGTV (reference sequence). The CDR3 is made up of 16 amino acids. The V and J ends lost 4 bases and 16 bases, in that order; junction bases with no gene match: 16.

The chain recombines TRGV3 with TRGJ1 or TRGJ2. Because TCRdb records no J gene, it was assigned here through a match of the DNA to germline. The CDR3 contains 13 residues. In germline, CDR1 is VTNTFY, CDR2 YDVSTARD (reference sequence). The ends lost 5 bases at V and 3 bases at J; junction bases unmatched: 7. As DNA, the CDR3 is TGTGCCACCTGGGTGCGTGTTTATTATAAGAAACTCTTT. Encoded protein: CATWVRVYYKKLF.

The chain combines TRGV10 with TRGJ1 or TRGJ2. TCRdb leaves out the J gene; it was filled in here by matching the DNA to germline. TRGV10 is classed as an ORF, of uncertain function. The CDR3 has 15 residues. V gave up 8 bases and J gave up 0 bases; unmatched junction bases: 11. The CDR3 DNA is TGTGCTGCGTGGGTCGGATTTTCGAATTATTATAAGAAACTCTTT. It codes for CAAWVGFSNYYKKLF.

This clone is labeled medium-sized. CDR3 region: CAAWNPYKKLF. The CDR3 DNA reads TGTGCTGCGTGGAACCCCTATAAGAAACTCTTT. The V call is TRGV10, the J call TRGJ1 or TRGJ2. TCRdb does not report a J gene; here it was assigned by matching the DNA to germline references. TRGV10 is classed as an ORF, of uncertain function. V lost 8 bases to trimming and J lost 7 bases; unmatched junction nucleotides: 6. This CDR3 comprises 11 residues.

The chain couples TRGV3 to TRGJ1 or TRGJ2. TCRdb carries no J gene annotation; the J gene was assigned here by matching the DNA with germline. The CDR3 is made up of 15 amino acids. In germline, CDR1 is VTNTFY, CDR2 YDVSTARD (reference sequence). V gave up 2 bases and J gave up 0 bases; unmatched junction bases: 7. The CDR3 protein is CATWDNGKNYYKKLF. The CDR3 nucleotides read TGTGCCACCTGGGACAATGGAAAGAATTATTATAAGAAACTCTTT.

The rearrangement links TRGV8 to TRGJ1 or TRGJ2. Because TCRdb records no J gene, it was assigned here through a match of the DNA to germline. V shed 3 bases, J shed 3 bases, and the junction held 11 bases outside the gene matches. CDR1 and CDR2 from the germline V gene are VENAVY and YDSYNSRV. This CDR3 has 15 residues. The CDR3 sequence: CATWDGTEVYYKKLF. CDR3 DNA: TGTGCCACCTGGGATGGTACCGAGGTTTATTATAAGAAACTCTTT.

This chain uses TRGV8 with TRGJ1 or TRGJ2. The J gene, left out of TCRdb, was set here by checking the DNA against germline. Germline CDR1 VENAVY, CDR2 YDSYNSRV. There are 14 residues in the CDR3. The trim removed 2 bases at V and 3 bases at J, leaving 7 bases unmatched. CDR3 DNA: TGTGCCACCTGGGATACCTGCCTTTATTATAAGAAACTCTTT. Encoded protein: CATWDTCLYYKKLF.